This T cell receptor beta chain was sequenced in a study of vaccination and CD4 T cells after COVID-19. Sequencing of DNA taken from cultured CD4+ T cells relied on the Oncomine TCR Beta short-read assay. Via MiXCR, TCRdb re-called the PCR reads, giving one row per CDR3 protein. The sample includes tens of thousands of distinct CDR3 sequences, roughly 40% seen only once; the top ten take roughly 5%. This clonotype has more than one count but fewer than ten. The antigen is undetermined. The germline V gene encodes CDR1 SGHVS and CDR2 FNYEAQ. This CDR3 is 14 amino acids long. The ends were cut back, 5 bases at V and 3 bases at J, with 14 bases in the middle. Time point of the sample: late sampling 161 to 241 days after vaccination in a few convalescent patients. This sample's treatment: approximately 10-day PBMC culture with coronavirus spike peptide pools or control peptides (ViraFEST assay).

V is TRBV7-6 and J is TRBJ2-7; tentative D call: TRBD1 (5 bases). The sequence came from a human donor who had recovered from COVID-19. Source: CD4+ T cells from blood, cultured in vitro, taken about 7 months after SARS-CoV-2 vaccination. CDR3 region: CASSRLGDSYEQYF. The CDR3 bases are TGTGCCAGCAGCCGGCTAGGTGACAGCTACGAGCAGTACTTC.